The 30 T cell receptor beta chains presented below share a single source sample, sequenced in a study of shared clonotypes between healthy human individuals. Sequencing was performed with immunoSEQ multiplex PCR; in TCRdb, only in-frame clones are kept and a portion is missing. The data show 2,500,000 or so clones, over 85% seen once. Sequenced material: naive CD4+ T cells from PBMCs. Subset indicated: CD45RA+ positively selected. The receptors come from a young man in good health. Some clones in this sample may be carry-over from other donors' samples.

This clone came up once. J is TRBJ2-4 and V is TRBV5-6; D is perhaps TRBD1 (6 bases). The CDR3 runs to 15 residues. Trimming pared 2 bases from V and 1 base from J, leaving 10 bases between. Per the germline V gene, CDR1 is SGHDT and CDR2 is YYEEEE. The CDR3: CASSFGQPAKNIQYF. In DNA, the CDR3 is TGTGCCAGCAGCTTCGGACAGCCGGCCAAAAACATTCAGTACTTC.

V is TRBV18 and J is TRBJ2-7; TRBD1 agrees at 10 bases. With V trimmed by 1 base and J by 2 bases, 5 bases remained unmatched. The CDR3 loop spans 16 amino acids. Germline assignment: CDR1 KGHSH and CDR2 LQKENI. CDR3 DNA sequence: TGTGCCAGCTCACCACAGTGGGACAGGGGAACCTACGAGCAGTACTTC. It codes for CASSPQWDRGTYEQYF.

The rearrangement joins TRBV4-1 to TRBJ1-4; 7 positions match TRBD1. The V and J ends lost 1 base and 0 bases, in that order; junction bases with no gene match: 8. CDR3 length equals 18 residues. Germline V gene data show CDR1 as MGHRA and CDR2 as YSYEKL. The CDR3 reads CASSQVGTDFATNEKLFF. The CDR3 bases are TGCGCCAGCAGCCAAGTCGGGACAGATTTTGCAACTAATGAAAAACTGTTTTTT.

The CDR3 region is CASSPSGRYEQYF. The CDR3, as DNA: TGTGCCAGCAGCCCGAGCGGAAGATACGAGCAGTACTTC. This chain connects TRBV11-1 to TRBJ2-7; perhaps TRBD2 as D (5 bases). The CDR3 runs to 13 residues. The V end was cut by 5 bases, the J end by 4 bases, with 12 bases between. The germline V gene encodes CDR1 SGHAT and CDR2 FQDESV (reference sequence).

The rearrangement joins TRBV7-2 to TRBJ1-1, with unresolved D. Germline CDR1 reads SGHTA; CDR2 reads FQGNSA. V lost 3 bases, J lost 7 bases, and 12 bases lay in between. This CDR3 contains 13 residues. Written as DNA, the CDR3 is TGTGCCAGCAGCTTTTCGGGTGGCGGTGAAGCTTTCTTT. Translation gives CASSFSGGGEAFF. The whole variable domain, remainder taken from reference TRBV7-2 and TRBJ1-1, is GAGVSQSPSNKVTEKGKDVELRCDPISGHTALYWYRQSLGQGLEFLIYFQGNSAPDKSGLPSDRFSAERTGGSVSTLTIQRTQQEDSAVYLCASSFSGGGEAFFGQGTRLTVV.

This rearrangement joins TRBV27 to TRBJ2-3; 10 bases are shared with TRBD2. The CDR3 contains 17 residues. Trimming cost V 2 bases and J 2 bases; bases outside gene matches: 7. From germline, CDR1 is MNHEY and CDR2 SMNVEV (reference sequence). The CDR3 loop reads CASSLNWTSGTTDTQYF. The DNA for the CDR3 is TGTGCCAGCAGTTTAAACTGGACTAGCGGAACCACAGATACGCAGTATTTT.

The CDR3 DNA reads as TGCGCCAGCAGCTTGGCTGTAGCGGTCGGAGGCGAGACCCAGTACTTC. Amino acids: CASSLAVAVGGETQYF. V usage is TRBV5-1 and J usage is TRBJ2-5, with D possibly being TRBD2 (6 bases). The germline gives CDR1 SGHRS, CDR2 YFSETQ. V was shortened by 0 bases and J by 5 bases, with 17 bases between the two germline ends. The CDR3 spans 16 residues.

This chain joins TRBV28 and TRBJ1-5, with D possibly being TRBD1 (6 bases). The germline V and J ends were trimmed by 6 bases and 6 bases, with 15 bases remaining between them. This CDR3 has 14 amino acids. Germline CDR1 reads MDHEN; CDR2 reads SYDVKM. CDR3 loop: CASRIRGFVQPQHF. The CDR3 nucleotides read TGTGCCAGCAGGATTAGGGGGTTCGTTCAGCCCCAGCATTTT.

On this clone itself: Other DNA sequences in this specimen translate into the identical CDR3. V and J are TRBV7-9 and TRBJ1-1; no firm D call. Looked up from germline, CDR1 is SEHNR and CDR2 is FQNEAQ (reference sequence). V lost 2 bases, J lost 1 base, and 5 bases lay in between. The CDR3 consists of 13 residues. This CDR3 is CASSLSQNTEAFF. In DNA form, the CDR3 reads TGTGCCAGCAGCTTAAGCCAGAACACTGAAGCTTTCTTT. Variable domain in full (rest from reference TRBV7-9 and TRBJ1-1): DTGVSQNPRHKITKRGQNVTFRCDPISEHNRLYWYRQTLGQGPEFLTYFQNEAQLEKSRLLSDRFSAERPKGSFSTLEIQRTEQGDSAMYLCASSLSQNTEAFFGQGTRLTVV.

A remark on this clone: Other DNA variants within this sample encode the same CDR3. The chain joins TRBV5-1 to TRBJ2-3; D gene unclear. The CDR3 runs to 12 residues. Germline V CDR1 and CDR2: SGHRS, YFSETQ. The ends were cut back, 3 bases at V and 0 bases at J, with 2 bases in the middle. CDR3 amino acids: CASSSSTDTQYF. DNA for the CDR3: TGCGCCAGCAGCTCCAGCACAGATACGCAGTATTTT.

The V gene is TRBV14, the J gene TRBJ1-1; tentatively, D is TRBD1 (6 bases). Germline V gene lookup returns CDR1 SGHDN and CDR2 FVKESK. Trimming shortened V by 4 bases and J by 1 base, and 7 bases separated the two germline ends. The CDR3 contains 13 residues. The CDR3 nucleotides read TGTGCCAGCAGCCCACAGGGGAACACTGAAGCTTTCTTT. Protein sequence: CASSPQGNTEAFF.

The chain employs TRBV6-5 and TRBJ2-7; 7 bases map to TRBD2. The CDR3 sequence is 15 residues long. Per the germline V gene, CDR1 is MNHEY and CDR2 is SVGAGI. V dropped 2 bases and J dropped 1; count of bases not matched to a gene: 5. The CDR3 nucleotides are TGTGCCAGCAGTTACGGACCGGGAGGATCCTACGAGCAGTACTTC. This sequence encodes CASSYGPGGSYEQYF.

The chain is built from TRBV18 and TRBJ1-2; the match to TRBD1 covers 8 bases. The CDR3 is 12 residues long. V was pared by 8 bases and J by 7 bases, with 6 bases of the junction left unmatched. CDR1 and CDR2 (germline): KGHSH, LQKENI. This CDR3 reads CASKQGDGGYTF. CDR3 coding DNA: TGTGCCAGCAAACAGGGGGACGGTGGCTACACCTTC.

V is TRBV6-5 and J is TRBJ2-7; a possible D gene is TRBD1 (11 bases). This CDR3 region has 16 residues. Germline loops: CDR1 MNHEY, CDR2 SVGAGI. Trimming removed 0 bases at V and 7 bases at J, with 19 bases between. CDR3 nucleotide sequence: TGTGCCAGCAGTTACTCAACTAGCGGGGACAGGGGGGAGCAGTACTTC. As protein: CASSYSTSGDRGEQYF.

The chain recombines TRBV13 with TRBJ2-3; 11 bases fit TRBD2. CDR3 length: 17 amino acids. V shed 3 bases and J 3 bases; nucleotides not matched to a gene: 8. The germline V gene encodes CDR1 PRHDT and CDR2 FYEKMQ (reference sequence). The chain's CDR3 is CASSFPQLAGATDTQYF. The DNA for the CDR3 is TGTGCCAGCAGCTTTCCCCAACTAGCGGGAGCTACAGATACGCAGTATTTT.

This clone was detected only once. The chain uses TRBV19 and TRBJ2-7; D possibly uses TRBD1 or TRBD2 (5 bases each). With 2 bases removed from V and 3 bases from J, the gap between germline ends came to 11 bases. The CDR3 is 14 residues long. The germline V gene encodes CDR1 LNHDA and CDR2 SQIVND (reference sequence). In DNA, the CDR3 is TGTGCCAGTAGTATACGGGACGGTAGCTACGAGCAGTACTTC. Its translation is CASSIRDGSYEQYF. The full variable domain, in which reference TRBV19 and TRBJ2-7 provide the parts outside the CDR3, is DGGITQSPKYLFRKEGQNVTLSCEQNLNHDAMYWYRQDPGQGLRLIYYSQIVNDFQKGDIAEGYSVSREKKESFPLTVTSAQKNPTAFYLCASSIRDGSYEQYFGPGTRLTVT.

CDR3 coding DNA: TGTGCCAGCAGCTCTACTCAGGGGGGCTACGAGCAGTACTTC. It translates to CASSSTQGGYEQYF. The chain recombines TRBV7-2 with TRBJ2-7; D is perhaps TRBD1 (7 bases). CDR3 length: 14 residues. V was shortened by 4 bases and J by 3 bases, with 13 bases between the two germline ends. Germline CDR1 is SGHTA and CDR2 is FQGNSA.

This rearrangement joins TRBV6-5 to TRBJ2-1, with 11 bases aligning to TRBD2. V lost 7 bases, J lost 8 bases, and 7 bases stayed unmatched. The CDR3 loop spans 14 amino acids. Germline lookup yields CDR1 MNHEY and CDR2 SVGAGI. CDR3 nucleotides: TGTGCCAGCAAAACGACTAGCGGGATTCATGAGCAGTTCTTC. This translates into CASKTTSGIHEQFF.

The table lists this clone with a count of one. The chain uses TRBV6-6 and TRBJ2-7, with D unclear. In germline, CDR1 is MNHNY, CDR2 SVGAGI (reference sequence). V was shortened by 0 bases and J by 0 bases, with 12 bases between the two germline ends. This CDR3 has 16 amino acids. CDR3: CASSYSTGASSYEQYF. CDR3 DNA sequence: TGTGCCAGCAGTTACTCAACTGGTGCCAGCTCCTACGAGCAGTACTTC.

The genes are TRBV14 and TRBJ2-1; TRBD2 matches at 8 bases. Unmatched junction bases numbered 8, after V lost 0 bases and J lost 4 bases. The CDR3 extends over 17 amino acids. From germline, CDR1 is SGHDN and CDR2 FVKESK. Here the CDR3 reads CASSQDWAGGPYNEQFF. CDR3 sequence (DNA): TGTGCCAGCAGCCAAGATTGGGCGGGAGGCCCGTACAATGAGCAGTTCTTC.

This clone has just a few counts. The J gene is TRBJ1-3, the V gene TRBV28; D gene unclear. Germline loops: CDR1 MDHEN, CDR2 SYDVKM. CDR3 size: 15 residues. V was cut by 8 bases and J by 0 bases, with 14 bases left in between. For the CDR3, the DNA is TGTGCCAGCGGACTGGACGAAAACTCTGGAAACACCATATATTTT. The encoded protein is CASGLDENSGNTIYF.

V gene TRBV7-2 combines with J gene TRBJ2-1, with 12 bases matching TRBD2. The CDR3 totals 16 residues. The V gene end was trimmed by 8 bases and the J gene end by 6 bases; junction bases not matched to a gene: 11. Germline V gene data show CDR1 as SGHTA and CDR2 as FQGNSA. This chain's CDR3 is CASGKRLAGVGNEQFF. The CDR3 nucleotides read TGTGCCAGCGGGAAACGACTAGCGGGAGTTGGCAATGAGCAGTTCTTC.

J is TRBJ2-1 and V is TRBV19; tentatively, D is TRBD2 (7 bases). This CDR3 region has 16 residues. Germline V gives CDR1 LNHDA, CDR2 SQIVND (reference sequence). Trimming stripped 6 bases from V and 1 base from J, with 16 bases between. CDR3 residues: CASSRGRESSYNEQFF. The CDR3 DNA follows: TGTGCCAGTAGCCGGGGGCGGGAGTCTTCCTACAATGAGCAGTTCTTC.

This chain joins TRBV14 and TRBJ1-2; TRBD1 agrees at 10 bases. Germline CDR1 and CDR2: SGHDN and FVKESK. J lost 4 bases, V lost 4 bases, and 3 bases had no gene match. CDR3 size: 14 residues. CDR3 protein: CASSPTGGGYGYTF. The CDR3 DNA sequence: TGTGCCAGCAGCCCGACAGGGGGCGGCTATGGCTACACCTTC. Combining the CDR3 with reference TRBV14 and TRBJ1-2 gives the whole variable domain EAGVTQFPSHSVIEKGQTVTLRCDPISGHDNLYWYRRVMGKEIKFLLHFVKESKQDESGMPNNRFLAERTGGTYSTLKVQPAELEDSGVYFCASSPTGGGYGYTFGSGTRLTVV.

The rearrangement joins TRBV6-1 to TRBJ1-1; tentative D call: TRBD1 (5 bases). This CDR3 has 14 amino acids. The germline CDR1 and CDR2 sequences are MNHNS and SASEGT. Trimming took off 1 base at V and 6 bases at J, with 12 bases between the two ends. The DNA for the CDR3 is TGTGCCAGCAGTGAAGTAAGAGGGGCATCTGAAGCTTTCTTT. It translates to CASSEVRGASEAFF.

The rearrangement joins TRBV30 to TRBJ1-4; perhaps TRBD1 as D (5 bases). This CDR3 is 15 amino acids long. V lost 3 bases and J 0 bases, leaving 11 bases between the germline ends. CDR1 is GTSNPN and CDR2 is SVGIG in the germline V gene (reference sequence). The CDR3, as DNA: TGTGCCTGGAGGAGACAGATCGCAACTAATGAAAAACTGTTTTTT. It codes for CAWRRQIATNEKLFF. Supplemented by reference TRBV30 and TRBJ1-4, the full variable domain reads SQTIHQWPATLVQPVGSPLSLECTVEGTSNPNLYWYRQAAGRGLQLLFYSVGIGQISSEVPQNLSASRPQDRQFILSSKKLLLSDSGFYLCAWRRQIATNEKLFFGSGTQLSVL.

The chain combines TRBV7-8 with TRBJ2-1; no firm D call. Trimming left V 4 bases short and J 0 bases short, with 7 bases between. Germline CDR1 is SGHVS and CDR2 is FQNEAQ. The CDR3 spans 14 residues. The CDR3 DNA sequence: TGTGCCAGCAGCTATGGAAGCTCCTACAATGAGCAGTTCTTC. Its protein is CASSYGSSYNEQFF. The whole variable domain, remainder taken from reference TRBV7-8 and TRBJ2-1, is GAGVSQSPRYKVAKRGQDVALRCDPISGHVSLFWYQQALGQGPEFLTYFQNEAQLDKSGLPSDRFFAERPEGSVSTLKIQRTQQEDSAVYLCASSYGSSYNEQFFGPGTRLTVL.

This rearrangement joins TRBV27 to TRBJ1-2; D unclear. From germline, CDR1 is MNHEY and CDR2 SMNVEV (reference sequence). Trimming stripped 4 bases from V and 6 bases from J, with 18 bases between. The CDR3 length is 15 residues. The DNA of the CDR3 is TGTGCCAGCAGTTCCGGTCCGGTTGGAAGGAATGGCTACACCTTC. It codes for CASSSGPVGRNGYTF.

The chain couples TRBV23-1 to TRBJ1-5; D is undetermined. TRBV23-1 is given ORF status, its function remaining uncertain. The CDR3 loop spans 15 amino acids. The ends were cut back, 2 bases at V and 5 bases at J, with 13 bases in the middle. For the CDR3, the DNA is TGCGCCAGCAGTCAACGTGTCGGGGTATATCAGCCCCAGCATTTT. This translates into CASSQRVGVYQPQHF.

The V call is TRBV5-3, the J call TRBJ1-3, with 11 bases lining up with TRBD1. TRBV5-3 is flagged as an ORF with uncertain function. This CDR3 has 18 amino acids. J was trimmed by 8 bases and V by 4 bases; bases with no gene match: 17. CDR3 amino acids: CARSGLGQGARKVYTIYF. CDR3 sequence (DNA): TGTGCCAGAAGCGGTCTAGGACAGGGGGCCAGGAAGGTGTACACCATATATTTT.